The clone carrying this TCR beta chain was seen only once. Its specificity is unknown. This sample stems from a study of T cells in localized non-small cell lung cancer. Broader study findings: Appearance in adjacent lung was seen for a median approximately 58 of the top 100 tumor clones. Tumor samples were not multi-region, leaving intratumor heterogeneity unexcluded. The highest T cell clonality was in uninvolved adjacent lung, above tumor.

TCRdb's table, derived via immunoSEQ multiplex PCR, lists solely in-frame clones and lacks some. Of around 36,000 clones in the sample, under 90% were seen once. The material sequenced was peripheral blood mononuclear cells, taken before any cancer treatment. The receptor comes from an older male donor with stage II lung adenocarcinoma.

In DNA form, the CDR3 reads TGTGCCAGCAGTCCCCCGGGGAACTATGGCTACACCTTC. Its protein is CASSPPGNYGYTF. V is TRBV28 and J is TRBJ1-2; D gene uncertain. Germline V gives CDR1 MDHEN, CDR2 SYDVKM. This CDR3 spans 13 amino acids. Trimming cost V 5 bases and J 2 bases, with 9 bases left between them.